This TCR beta chain was sequenced for a study of tumor-infiltrating lymphocytes in primary liver carcinoma. The blood RNA (from unsorted whole blood) was obtained, and germline DNA was also extracted. The CDR3 covers 12 residues. Per the germline V gene, CDR1 is MNHEY and CDR2 is SVGEGT. Trimming removed 0 bases from V and 9 bases from J, with 9 bases in between. cDNA specific to TCR beta was made from roughly 500 ng of total RNA, with a constant-region primer employed for priming. It was through three nested multiplex PCR rounds of slightly modified ARM-PCR that TCR beta libraries arose. Rounds one and two of PCR, each of around 9 cycles, were primed with TRBV1-TRBV30 forward primers and a C-beta reverse primer. One entry per CDR3 protein results from TCRdb running MiXCR on the multiplex PCR reads. Of some 320,000 distinct CDR3 sequences in the sample, 60% to 80% are singletons; the top ten hold approximately 9%.

On this clonotype itself: Its antigen is undetermined.

Overall study results and limits: Since the samples were bulk and unsorted, the CD4+ and CD8+ repertoires were not compared.

The sequence came from a man in his forties with primary liver carcinoma and hepatitis B virus infection. Sample: peripheral blood. The J gene is TRBJ2-7, the V gene TRBV6-2 or TRBV6-3; D gene uncertain. Here the CDR3 DNA reads TGTGCCAGCAGTTACTCCCCCATAGGGCAGTACTTC. Translated, it gives CASSYSPIGQYF.